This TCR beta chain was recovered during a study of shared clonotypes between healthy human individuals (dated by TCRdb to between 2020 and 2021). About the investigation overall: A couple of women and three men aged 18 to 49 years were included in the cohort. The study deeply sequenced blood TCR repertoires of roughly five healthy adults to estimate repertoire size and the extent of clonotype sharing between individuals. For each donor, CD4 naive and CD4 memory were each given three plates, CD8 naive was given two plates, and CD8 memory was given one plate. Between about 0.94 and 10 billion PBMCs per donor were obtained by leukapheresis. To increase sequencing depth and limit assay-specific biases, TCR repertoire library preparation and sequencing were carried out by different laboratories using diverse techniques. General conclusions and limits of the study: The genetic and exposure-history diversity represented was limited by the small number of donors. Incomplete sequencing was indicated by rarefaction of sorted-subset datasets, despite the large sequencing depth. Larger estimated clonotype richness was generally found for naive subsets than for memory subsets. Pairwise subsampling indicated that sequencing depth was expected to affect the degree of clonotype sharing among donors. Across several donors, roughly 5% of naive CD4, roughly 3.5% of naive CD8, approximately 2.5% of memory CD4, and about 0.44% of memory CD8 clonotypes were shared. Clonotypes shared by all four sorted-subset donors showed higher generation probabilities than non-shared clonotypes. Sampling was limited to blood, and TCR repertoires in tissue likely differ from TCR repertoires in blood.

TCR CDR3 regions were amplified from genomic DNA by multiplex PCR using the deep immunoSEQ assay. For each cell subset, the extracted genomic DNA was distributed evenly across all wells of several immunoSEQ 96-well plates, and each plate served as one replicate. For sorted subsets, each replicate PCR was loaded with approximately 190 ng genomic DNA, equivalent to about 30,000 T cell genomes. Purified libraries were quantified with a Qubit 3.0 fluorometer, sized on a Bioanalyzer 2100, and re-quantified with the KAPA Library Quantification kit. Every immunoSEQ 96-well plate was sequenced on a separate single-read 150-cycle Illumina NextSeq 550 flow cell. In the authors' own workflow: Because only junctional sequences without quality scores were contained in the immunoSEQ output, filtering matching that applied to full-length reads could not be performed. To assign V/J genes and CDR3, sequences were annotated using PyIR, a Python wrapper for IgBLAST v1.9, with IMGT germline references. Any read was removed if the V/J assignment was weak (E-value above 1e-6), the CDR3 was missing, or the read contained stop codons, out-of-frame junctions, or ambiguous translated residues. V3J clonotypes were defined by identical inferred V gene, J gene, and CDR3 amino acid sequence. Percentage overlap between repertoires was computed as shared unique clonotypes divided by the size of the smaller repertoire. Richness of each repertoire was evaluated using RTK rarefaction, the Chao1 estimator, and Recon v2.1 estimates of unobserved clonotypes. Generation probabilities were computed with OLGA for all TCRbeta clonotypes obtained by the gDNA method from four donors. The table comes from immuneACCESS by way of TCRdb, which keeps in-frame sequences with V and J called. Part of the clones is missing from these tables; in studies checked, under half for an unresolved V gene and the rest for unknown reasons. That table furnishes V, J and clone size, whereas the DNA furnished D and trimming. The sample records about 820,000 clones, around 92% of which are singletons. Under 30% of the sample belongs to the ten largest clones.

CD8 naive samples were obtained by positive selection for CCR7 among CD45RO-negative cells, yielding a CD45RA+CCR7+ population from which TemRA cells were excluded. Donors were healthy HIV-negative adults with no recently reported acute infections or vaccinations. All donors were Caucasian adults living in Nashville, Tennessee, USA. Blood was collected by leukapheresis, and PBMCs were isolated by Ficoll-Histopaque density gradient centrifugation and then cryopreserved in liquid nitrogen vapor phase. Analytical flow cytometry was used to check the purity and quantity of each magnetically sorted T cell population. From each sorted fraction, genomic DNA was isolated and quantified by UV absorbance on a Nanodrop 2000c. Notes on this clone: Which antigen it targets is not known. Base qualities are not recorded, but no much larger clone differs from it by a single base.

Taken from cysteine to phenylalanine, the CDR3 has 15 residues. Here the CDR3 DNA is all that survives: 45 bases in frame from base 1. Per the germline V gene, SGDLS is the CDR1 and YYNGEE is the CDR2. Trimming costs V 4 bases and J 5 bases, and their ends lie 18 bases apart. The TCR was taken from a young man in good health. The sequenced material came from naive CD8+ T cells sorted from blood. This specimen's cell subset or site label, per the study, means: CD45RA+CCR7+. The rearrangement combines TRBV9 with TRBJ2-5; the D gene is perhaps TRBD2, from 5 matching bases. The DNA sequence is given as TGTGCCAGCAGCCCCAGTGGAGCGAGCGGTGAGACCCAGTACTTC. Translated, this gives CASSPSGASGETQYF.